This T cell receptor (beta chain) comes out of a study of molecular identifiers for immune sequencing clone quantification. TCRdb ran MiXCR on the PCR reads and lists one entry per CDR3 protein. The sample yields around 480,000 distinct CDR3 sequences, about a fifth seen once. This clonotype was found once. What it binds is not known. Overall study results and limits: Effector cells kept over 99% of their molecules in clones above 20 RNA copies, while naive cells kept under 1% there. Jurkat TCR RNA that was spiked in from one cell was reportedly detectable among one million naive cells.

The sequencing input was naive CD8+ T cells from blood, with Jurkat cell RNA spiked in. As to subset: FACS-sorted CD8+CD4-CCR7+CD45RA+ naive T cells. This sequence originates from a human donor in good health. Some libraries in this study had Jurkat cell RNA spiked in.

The chain's CDR3 is CASSQDGEMNQPQHF. CDR3 DNA sequence: TGCGCCAGCAGCCAAGATGGGGAAATGAATCAGCCCCAGCATTTT. The J gene is TRBJ1-5, the V gene TRBV4-3; D uncertain. This CDR3 contains 15 residues. The V gene's germline CDR1 is LGHNA and CDR2 YSLEER. V shed 0 bases and J shed 4 bases, with 10 bases lying between them.